This T cell receptor beta chain is drawn from a study of blood T cell repertoires in COVID-19. The wider study: COVID-19 samples, acute and convalescent, were from the United States, Italy and Spain. From T cells, B-cell-depleted T cells, or PBMCs came the material, which was cDNA or gDNA.

Study processing details: By means of reference gene primer amplification, nucleated cell counts were estimated. Sequencing used immunoSEQ multiplex PCR; TCRdb keeps in-frame clones, though not all of them. Clone size and V and J calls were adopted from that table, with D and trimming inferred from the DNA. This table holds about 230,000 clones, 81% found once. The V end was cut by 3 bases, the J end by 6 bases, with 9 bases between. CDR3 size: 12 residues. Germline V CDR1 and CDR2: MGHDK, SYGVNS. The chain carries TRBV25-1 and TRBJ2-7; no clear D gene. The sequence derives from a woman aged 80 or older with acute or convalescent COVID-19. Sequences were obtained from peripheral blood. This CDR3 is CASSDSLSEQYF. The CDR3 nucleotides read TGTGCCAGCAGTGATTCACTTTCCGAGCAGTACTTC.